This T cell receptor beta chain derives from a study of T cells in Graves' hyperthyroidism and ophthalmopathy. Amplification targeted TCR beta CDR3 regions from RNA transcripts. Primed by the HTBI set, a first-round RT-PCR was run on the TCR CDR3. TCRdb used MiXCR to reprocess the multiplex PCR reads, holding one entry per CDR3 protein. The sample lists around 350,000 distinct CDR3 sequences, less than 15% occurring once. Those patients with uncontrolled infection, other autoimmune disease, pregnancy or lactation were excluded. This clonotype showed up many times. V lost 2 bases and J 5 bases, leaving 9 bases between the germline ends. Germline V lookup: CDR1 LGHDT, CDR2 YNNKEL (reference sequence). The CDR3 has 13 amino acids.

V and J are TRBV3-1 and TRBJ1-1; D remains unclear. Sequencing was carried out using blood. The receptor's source is a woman between 18 and 29 years old with Graves' hyperthyroidism. The CDR3 reads CASSQFSLTEAFF. CDR3 nucleotide sequence: TGTGCCAGCAGCCAATTTTCCTTGACTGAAGCTTTCTTT.